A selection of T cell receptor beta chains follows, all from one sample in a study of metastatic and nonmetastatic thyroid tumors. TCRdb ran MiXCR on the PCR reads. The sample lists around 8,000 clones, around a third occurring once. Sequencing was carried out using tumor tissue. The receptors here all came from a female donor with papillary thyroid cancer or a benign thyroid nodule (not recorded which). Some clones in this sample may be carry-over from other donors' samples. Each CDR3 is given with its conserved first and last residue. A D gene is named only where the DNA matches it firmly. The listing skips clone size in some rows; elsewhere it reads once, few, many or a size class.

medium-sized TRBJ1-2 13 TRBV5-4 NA CASSMTFGSGYTF TGTGCCAGCTCAATGACATTTGGAAGTGGCTACACCTTC
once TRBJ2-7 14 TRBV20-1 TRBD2 CSAMTSGSTSEQYF TGCAGTGCGATGACTAGCGGGAGTACGTCCGAGCAGTACTTC
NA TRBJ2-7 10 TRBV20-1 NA CSAQAGEHYF TGCAGTGCCCAAGCGGGTGAGCATTACTTC
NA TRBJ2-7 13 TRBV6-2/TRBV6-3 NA CASSYSFQGEQYF TGTGCCAGCAGTTACTCGTTCCAGGGCGAGCAGTACTTC
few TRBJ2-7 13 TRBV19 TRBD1 CSSAGTGRFEQYF TGTTCCAGCGCCGGGACAGGGAGATTCGAGCAGTACTTC
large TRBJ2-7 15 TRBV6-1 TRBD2 CASSGTSGSSYEQYF TGTGCCAGCAGTGGGACTAGCGGGAGCTCCTACGAGCAGTACTTC
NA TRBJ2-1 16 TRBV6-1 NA CSSIEGLAVGGLKQFF TGTTCCAGCATTGAAGGACTAGCTGTAGGGGGCTTGAAGCAGTTCTTC
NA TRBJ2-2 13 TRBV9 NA CASSAEGSGELFF TGTGCCAGCAGCGCTGAGGGCTCCGGGGAGCTTTTTTTT
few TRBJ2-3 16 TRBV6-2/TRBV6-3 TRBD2 CASSYPSGRGTDTQYF TGTGCCAGCAGTTACCCAAGCGGGAGGGGAACAGATACGCAGTATTTT
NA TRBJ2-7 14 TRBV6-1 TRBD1 CASRDPGGSREQYF TGTGCCAGCAGGGATCCAGGGGGCAGTCGGGAGCAGTACTTC
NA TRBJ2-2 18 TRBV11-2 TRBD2 CASSLFASGSTRAGELFF TGTGCCAGCAGCTTATTTGCTAGCGGGTCTACAAGGGCCGGGGAGCTGTTTTTT
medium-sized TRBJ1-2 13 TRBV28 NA CASSLNVGHGYTF TGTGCCAGCAGTTTAAATGTGGGACATGGCTACACCTTC
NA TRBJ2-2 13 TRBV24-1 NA CATRDFFTGELFF TGTGCCACCCGGGACTTTTTTACCGGGGAGCTGTTTTTT
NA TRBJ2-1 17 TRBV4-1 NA CASSQDPPSVSNNEQFF TGCGCCAGCAGCCAAGATCCTCCTAGCGTGAGTAACAATGAGCAGTTCTTC
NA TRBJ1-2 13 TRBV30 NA CAWGRWGSYGYTF TGTGCCTGGGGGCGGTGGGGTAGCTATGGCTACACCTTC
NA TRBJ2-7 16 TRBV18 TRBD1 CASSPSTGVGSYEQYF TGTGCCAGCTCACCTTCTACAGGGGTTGGCTCCTACGAGCAGTACTTC
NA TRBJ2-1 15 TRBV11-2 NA CASSLEGSTMSWQFF TGTGCCAGCAGCTTAGAAGGTTCTACAATGAGCTGGCAGTTCTTC
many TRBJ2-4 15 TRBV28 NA CASSPPGVTKNIQYF TGTGCCAGCAGTCCTCCAGGGGTAACCAAAAACATTCAGTACTTC
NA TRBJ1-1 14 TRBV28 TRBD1 CASSLGRTGRKSFF TGTGCCAGCAGTTTGGGTCGGACAGGGAGGAAATCTTTCTTT
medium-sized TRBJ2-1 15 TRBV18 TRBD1 CASSPNGQGMGEQFF TGTGCCAGCTCACCCAATGGACAGGGTATGGGTGAGCAGTTCTTC
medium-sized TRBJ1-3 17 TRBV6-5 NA CASSYSAGSGSGNTIYF TGTGCCAGCAGTTACTCGGCAGGGTCAGGTTCTGGAAACACCATATATTTT
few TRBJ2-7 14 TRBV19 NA CASSIGHPRDEQYF TGTGCCAGTAGTATAGGGCACCCGAGGGACGAGCAGTACTTC
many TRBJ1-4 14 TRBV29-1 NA CSVRPAGLNEKLFF TGCAGCGTCCGGCCGGCAGGCCTCAATGAAAAACTGTTTTTT
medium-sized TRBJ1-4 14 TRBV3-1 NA CASSHRVHNEKLFF TGTGCCAGCAGCCACCGGGTTCATAATGAAAAACTGTTTTTT
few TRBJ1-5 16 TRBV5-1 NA CASSPGHGDRNRPLHF TGCGCCAGCAGCCCGGGACACGGAGATCGCAATCGGCCCCTGCATTTT
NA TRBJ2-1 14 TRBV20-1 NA CSARDFNSYNEQFF TGCAGTGCTAGAGACTTTAACTCCTACAATGAGCAGTTCTTC
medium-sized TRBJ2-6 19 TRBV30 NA CAWRTWKGESSFGANVLTF TGTGCCTGGAGGACCTGGAAGGGGGAATCTAGCTTTGGGGCCAACGTCCTGACTTTC
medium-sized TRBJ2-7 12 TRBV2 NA CASSPREYEQYF TGTGCCAGCAGTCCCAGGGAGTACGAGCAGTACTTC
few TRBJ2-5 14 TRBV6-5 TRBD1 CASSYSRGLETQYF TGTGCCAGCAGTTATAGTAGGGGGCTGGAGACCCAGTACTTC
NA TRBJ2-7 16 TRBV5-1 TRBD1 CASRRYGQGARYEQYF TGCGCCAGCAGACGCTACGGACAGGGCGCTCGGTACGAGCAGTACTTC
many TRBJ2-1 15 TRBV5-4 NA CASSLSRGWGNEQFF TGTGCCAGCAGCTTGTCAAGGGGGTGGGGGAATGAGCAGTTCTTC
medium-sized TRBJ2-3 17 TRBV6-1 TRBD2 CASSELAGGGDLDTQYF TGTGCCAGCAGTGAACTAGCGGGAGGGGGCGACCTTGATACGCAGTATTTT
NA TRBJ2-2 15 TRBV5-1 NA CASSLTTYEPGELFF TGCGCCAGCAGCTTAACTACCTATGAACCCGGGGAGCTGTTTTTT
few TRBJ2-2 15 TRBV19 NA CASSIAGRGNGDRFF TGTGCCAGTAGTATAGCGGGACGAGGGAACGGGGACCGGTTTTTT
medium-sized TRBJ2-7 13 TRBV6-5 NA CASSYSRGYEQYF TGTGCCAGCAGTTACTCGCGGGGATACGAGCAGTACTTC
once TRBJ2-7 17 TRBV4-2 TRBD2 CASSQGLADPSSYEQYF TGTGCCAGCAGCCAAGGGCTAGCGGATCCGAGCTCCTACGAGCAGTACTTC
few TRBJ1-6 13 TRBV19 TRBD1 CASQGAYNSPLHF TGTGCCAGCCAGGGGGCTTATAATTCACCCCTCCACTTT
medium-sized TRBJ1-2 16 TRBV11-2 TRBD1 CASSSGQGGEIYGYTF TGTGCCAGCAGCTCCGGACAGGGCGGAGAGATCTATGGCTACACCTTC
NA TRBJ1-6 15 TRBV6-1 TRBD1 CASSEVTGRNSPLHF TGTGCCAGCAGTGAAGTGACAGGGCGAAATTCACCCCTCCACTTT
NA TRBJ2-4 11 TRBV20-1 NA CSAGGNNIQSF TGCAGTGCCGGTGGAAATAACATTCAGTCCTTC
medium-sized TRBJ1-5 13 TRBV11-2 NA CASSLDRNQPQHF TGTGCCAGCAGCTTAGACAGAAATCAGCCCCAGCATTTT
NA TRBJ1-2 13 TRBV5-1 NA CASRITQDGGYTF TGCGCCAGCAGGATAACACAGGATGGCGGCTACACCTTC
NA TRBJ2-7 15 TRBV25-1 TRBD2 CASNEGLAGIYEQYF TGTGCCAGCAATGAAGGACTAGCTGGAATTTACGAGCAGTACTTC
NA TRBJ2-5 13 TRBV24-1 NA CATSEASLETQYF TGTGCCACCAGTGAAGCAAGCTTAGAGACCCAGTACTTC
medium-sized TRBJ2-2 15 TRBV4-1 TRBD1 CASSPDRGTDRELFF TGCGCCAGCAGCCCGGACAGGGGGACCGACCGGGAGCTGTTTTTT
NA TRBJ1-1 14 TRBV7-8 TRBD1 CASSFVRGDTEAFF TGTGCCAGCAGCTTCGTCAGGGGGGACACTGAAGCTTTCTTT
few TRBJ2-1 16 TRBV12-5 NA CASGPNQVALYNEQFF TGTGCTAGTGGTCCTAATCAGGTAGCGCTATACAATGAGCAGTTCTTC
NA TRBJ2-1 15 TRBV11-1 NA CASSSRGRSYNEQFF TGTGCCAGCAGCTCCCGGGGTCGCTCCTACAATGAGCAGTTCTTC
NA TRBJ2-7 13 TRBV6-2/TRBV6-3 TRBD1 CASSRTGTYEQYF TGTGCCAGCAGTAGGACAGGAACCTACGAGCAGTACTTC
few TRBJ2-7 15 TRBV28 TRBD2 CASSSPGLASYEQYF TGTGCCAGCAGTTCGCCCGGACTAGCGTCTTACGAGCAGTACTTC
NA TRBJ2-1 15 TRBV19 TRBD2 CASSWGRGPYNEQFF TGTGCCAGTAGTTGGGGGAGGGGCCCCTACAATGAGCAGTTCTTC
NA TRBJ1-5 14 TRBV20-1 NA CSPDKRGYNQPQHF TGCAGTCCAGACAAGCGAGGTTACAATCAGCCCCAGCATTTT
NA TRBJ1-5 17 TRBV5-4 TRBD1 CASSSAPWTGVNQPQHF TGTGCGAGCAGCTCTGCGCCATGGACAGGCGTAAATCAGCCCCAGCATTTT